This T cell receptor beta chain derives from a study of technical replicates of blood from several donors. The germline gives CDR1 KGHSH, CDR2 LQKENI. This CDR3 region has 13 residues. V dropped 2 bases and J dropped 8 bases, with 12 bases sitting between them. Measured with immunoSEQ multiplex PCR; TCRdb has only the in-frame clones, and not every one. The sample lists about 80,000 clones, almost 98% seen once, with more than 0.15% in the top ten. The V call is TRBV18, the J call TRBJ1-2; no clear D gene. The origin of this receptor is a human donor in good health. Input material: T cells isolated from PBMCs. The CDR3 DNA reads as TGTGCCAGCTCACCAGGGGTGGCTAGCGGCTACACCTTC. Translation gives CASSPGVASGYTF.